The text below deals with one TCR beta chain. Its antigen remains unidentified. No base quality information exists; no much larger clone differs at one position. What the treatment or condition label conveys for this sample: allogeneic hematopoietic cell transplantation with graft depleted of TCRalphabeta T cells and CD19 B cells. TCRalphabeta/CD19-depleted allogeneic hematopoietic cell grafts were given to the transplant recipients, all of whom were children. Library prep was done by PCR. Data came from an Illumina HiSeq 2500. To normalize quantification of the TCRbeta repertoire, the TCR libraries were built with molecular barcoding that relied on unique molecular identifiers. TCRdb cleaned the public reads at Q25 with fastp, built clones with MiXCR and kept in-frame beta chains. Each CDR3 protein appears once, grouped with its most common genes and DNA. In all, the sample holds about 1,000,000 distinct CDR3 sequences, and roughly 31% of those were seen once. The ten largest clones take up over 25% of the sample.

This record comes from a study of T-cell reconstitution after alpha-beta-depleted transplantation in children (dated by TCRdb to 2016 to 2018). In the study overall: Using TCR repertoire profiling, the study followed T-cell immune reconstitution in a quantitative way in children after TCRalphabeta/CD19-depleted allogeneic hematopoietic cell transplantation.

From a lookup of the germline V gene (reference sequence), CDR1 and CDR2 are SEHNR and FQNEAQ. The CDR3 runs 15 amino acids, cysteine and phenylalanine included. The DNA shown is the 45-base CDR3, in frame from base 1. Trimming costs V 2 bases and J 0 bases, and their ends lie 9 bases apart. Study-wide findings and limitations: Over subsequent months, a decline in hyperexpanded clone frequencies was noted, and after one year, T-cell counts and TCRbeta diversity were mostly ascribed to newly produced T cells. In some patients, high TCRbeta diversity at day 60 was attributed to recipient T cells and intrathymic progenitors that had survived conditioning. The apparently early alphabetaT-cell count recovery about two months after transplant was reportedly dependent on only several hundred rapidly expanded clones derived from non-depleted graft cells.

The sequences come from PBMCs, mostly from graft donor cells, collected 360 days after TCRalphabeta/CD19-depleted stem cell transplant. The sequence derives from a boy younger than two who had a stem cell transplant for SCID, so the T cells may come from the graft donor. The chain joins TRBV7-9 to TRBJ2-3; TRBD1 is a weak D gene call, 5 bases matching. Here the CDR3 is given as CASSLRQTSTDTQYF. The bases read TGTGCCAGCAGCTTAAGACAGACTAGCACAGATACGCAGTATTTT.